This record looks at one T cell receptor beta chain sequence and its context. Its specificity is not known. About 2 micrograms of genomic DNA came from cryopreserved PBMCs for TCR beta libraries. V lost 4 bases, J lost 10 bases, and 8 bases stayed unmatched. The CDR3 sequence is 13 residues long. Looked up from germline, CDR1 is SGHRS and CDR2 is YFSETQ. Investigators sought sequencing depths of between 1 in 200,000 and 1 in 1 million T cells. Some clones are missing from TCRdb's copy, which holds only in-frame ones; the method was immunoSEQ multiplex PCR. The repertoire includes some 150,000 clones, about 80% of them detected once, and about 5% sits in the top ten. The data originate from a study of cytotoxic CD8 clonotypes in ibrutinib-treated CLL. Study background: After median 68 months, approximately 14 stayed in remission, some 12 progressed; responses some 25 partial, 2 complete.

Study-level findings and limits: Clonality went higher at ibrutinib response and then dropped back toward baseline at progression.

The input for sequencing was PBMCs, taken after 24 months of ibrutinib treatment. The clonotype was recovered from a human donor with chronic lymphocytic leukemia. The gene calls are TRBV5-1 and TRBJ1-1, with 9 positions matching TRBD1. The CDR3 DNA sequence: TGCGCCAGCAGCCACGAGGACAGGGGAGCAGCTTTCTTT. Translating it yields CASSHEDRGAAFF.